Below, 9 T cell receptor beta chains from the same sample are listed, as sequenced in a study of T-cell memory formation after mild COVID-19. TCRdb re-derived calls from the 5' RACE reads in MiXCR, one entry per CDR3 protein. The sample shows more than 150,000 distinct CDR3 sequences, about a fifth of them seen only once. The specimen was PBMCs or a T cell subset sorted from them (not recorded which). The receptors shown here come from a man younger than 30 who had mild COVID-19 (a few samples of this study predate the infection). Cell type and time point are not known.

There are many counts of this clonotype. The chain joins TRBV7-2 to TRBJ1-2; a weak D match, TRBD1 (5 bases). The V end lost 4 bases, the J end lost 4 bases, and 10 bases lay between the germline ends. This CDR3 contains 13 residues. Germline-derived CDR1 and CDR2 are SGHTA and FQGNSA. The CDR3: CASSSQQAYGYTF. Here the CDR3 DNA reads TGTGCCAGCAGCTCCCAACAGGCCTATGGCTACACCTTC.

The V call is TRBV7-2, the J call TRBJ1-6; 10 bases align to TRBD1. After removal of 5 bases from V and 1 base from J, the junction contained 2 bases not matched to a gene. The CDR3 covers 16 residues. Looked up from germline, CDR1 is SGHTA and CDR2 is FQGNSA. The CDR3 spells CASSRDRGSYNSPLHF. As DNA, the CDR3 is TGTGCCAGCAGCCGGGACAGGGGTTCCTATAATTCACCCCTCCACTTT.

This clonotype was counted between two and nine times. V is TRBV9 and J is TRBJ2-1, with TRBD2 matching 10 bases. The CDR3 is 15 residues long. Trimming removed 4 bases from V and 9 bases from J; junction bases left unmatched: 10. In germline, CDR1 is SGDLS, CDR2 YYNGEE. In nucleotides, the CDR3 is TGTGCCAGCAGCATCGGACTAGCGGCGGCCCCTGAGCAGTTCTTC. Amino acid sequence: CASSIGLAAAPEQFF.

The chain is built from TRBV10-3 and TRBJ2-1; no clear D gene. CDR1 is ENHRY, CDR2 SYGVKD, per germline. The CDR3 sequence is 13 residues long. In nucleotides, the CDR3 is TGTTCCACCACGATTATTGGTTTTAGTGAGCAGTTCTTC. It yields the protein CSTTIIGFSEQFF.

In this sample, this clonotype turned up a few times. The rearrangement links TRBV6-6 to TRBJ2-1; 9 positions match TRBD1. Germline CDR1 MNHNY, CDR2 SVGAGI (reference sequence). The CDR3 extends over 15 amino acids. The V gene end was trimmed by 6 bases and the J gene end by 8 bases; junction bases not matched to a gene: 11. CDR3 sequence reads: CASRTDRGVSDEQFF. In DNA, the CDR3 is TGTGCCAGCAGAACGGACAGGGGAGTGTCGGATGAGCAGTTCTTC.

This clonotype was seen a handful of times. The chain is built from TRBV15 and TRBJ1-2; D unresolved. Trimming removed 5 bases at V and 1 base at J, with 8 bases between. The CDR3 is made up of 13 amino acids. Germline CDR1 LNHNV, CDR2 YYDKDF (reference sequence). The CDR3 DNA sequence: TGTGCCACCAGCCCGATGGGTAACTATGGCTACACCTTC. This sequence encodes CATSPMGNYGYTF.

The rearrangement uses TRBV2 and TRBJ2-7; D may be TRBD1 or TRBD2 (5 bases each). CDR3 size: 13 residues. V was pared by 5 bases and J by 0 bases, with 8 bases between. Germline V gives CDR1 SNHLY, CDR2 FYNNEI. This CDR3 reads CASSRDVSYEQYF. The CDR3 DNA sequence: TGTGCCAGCAGTAGGGACGTCTCCTACGAGCAGTACTTC.

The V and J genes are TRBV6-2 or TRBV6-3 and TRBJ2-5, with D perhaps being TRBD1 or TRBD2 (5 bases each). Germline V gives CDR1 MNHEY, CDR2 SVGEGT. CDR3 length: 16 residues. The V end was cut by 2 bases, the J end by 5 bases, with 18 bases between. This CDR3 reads CASSYGRGPVGETQYF. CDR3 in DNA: TGTGCCAGCAGTTACGGTCGGGGACCGGTGGGGGAGACCCAGTACTTC.

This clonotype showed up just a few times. The CDR3 is CASSLPGLAGVDTQYF. For the CDR3, the DNA is TGTGCCAGCAGCTTGCCGGGACTAGCGGGGGTTGATACGCAGTATTTT. The chain recombines TRBV7-2 with TRBJ2-3; 14 bases align to TRBD2. This CDR3 has 16 residues. The germline V gene has CDR1 SGHTA and CDR2 FQGNSA. The V segment lost 3 bases and the J segment 6 bases; nucleotides outside the gene matches: 5.